The next 32 T cell receptor beta chains were all read from a single sample in a study of PD-L1 blockade in urothelial cancer. The method was immunoSEQ multiplex PCR; TCRdb's version includes in-frame clones alone and lacks a portion of them. Found here are some 77,000 clones, 75% to 90% of them singletons; the top ten hold 5% to 7%. This sample comprised PBMCs, obtained around atezolizumab (anti-PD-L1) treatment. These receptors all stem from a woman in her 70s with urothelial cancer.

The chain uses TRBV7-2 and TRBJ2-3; a weak D match, TRBD2 (6 bases). In germline, CDR1 is SGHTA, CDR2 FQGNSA. This CDR3 contains 17 residues. Trimming took 2 bases from V and 2 from J, leaving 17 bases between them. CDR3 nucleotide sequence: TGTGCCAGCAGCTTATCGGGCCAGAGCGGGTACACAGATACGCAGTATTTT. This encodes CASSLSGQSGYTDTQYF.

The sample holds a few counts of this clone. V gene TRBV19 combines with J gene TRBJ2-3; TRBD2 is a possible D gene (5 bases). Trimming took 5 bases from V and 6 from J, leaving 12 bases between them. This CDR3 is built from 13 residues. CDR1 is LNHDA and CDR2 is SQIVND in the germline V gene (reference sequence). Written as DNA, the CDR3 is TGTGCCAGTAGTCGGATCTCGGGGGATACGCAGTATTTT. It yields the protein CASSRISGDTQYF.

As DNA, the CDR3 is TGTGCCAGTAGTAGACCGGGACAGGGGGTAGATACGCAGTATTTT. Translating it yields CASSRPGQGVDTQYF. The chain recombines TRBV19 with TRBJ2-3; TRBD1 matches 11 bases. There are 15 residues in the CDR3. Germline assignment: CDR1 LNHDA and CDR2 SQIVND (reference sequence). V lost 4 bases to trimming and J lost 5 bases; unmatched junction nucleotides: 5.

V is TRBV13 and J is TRBJ2-1; the match to TRBD2 covers 7 bases. Trimming removed 5 bases from V and 7 bases from J; junction bases left unmatched: 11. Germline loops: CDR1 PRHDT, CDR2 FYEKMQ (reference sequence). The CDR3 is 15 residues long. CDR3 protein: CASSHLGRGINEQFF. As DNA, the CDR3 is TGTGCCAGCAGCCACCTTGGGCGGGGGATTAATGAGCAGTTCTTC.

The chain links TRBV29-1 to TRBJ2-1; 13 nucleotides align to TRBD2. Germline V CDR1 and CDR2: SQVTM, ANQGSEA. This CDR3 has 18 residues. V was clipped by 4 bases and J by 8 bases; unmatched bases: 17. The CDR3 sequence is CSVGTPLGTSGRGDEQFF. The DNA of the CDR3 is TGCAGCGTTGGAACCCCTTTGGGAACTAGCGGGAGGGGAGATGAGCAGTTCTTC.

This chain links TRBV5-1 with TRBJ2-5, with 8 bases lining up with TRBD1. Germline CDR1 reads SGHRS; CDR2 reads YFSETQ. The CDR3 is 15 amino acids. V was clipped by 3 bases and J by 4 bases; unmatched bases: 8. The DNA for the CDR3 is TGCGCCAGCAGCTGGACCCCAGGGGGCGTAGAGACCCAGTACTTC. Its translation is CASSWTPGGVETQYF.

The CDR3 loop reads CASSPTSSGYTF. CDR3 sequence (DNA): TGTGCCAGCAGCCCTACCTCCTCTGGCTACACCTTC. V is TRBV7-9 and J is TRBJ1-2; D call uncertain. This CDR3 has 12 residues. Trimming cost V 5 bases and J 7 bases, with 11 bases left between them. Germline lookup yields CDR1 SEHNR and CDR2 FQNEAQ (reference sequence).

The chain has TRBV2 and TRBJ2-7; D gene ambiguous. The length of the CDR3 is 12 residues. The germline V gene has CDR1 SNHLY and CDR2 FYNNEI. V lost 8 bases and J 3 bases, leaving 11 bases between the germline ends. The CDR3 sequence is CASGQVIYEQYF. CDR3 sequence (DNA): TGTGCCAGCGGGCAGGTGATCTACGAGCAGTACTTC. The full variable domain, its missing parts supplied by reference TRBV2 and TRBJ2-7, is EPEVTQTPSHQVTQMGQEVILRCVPISNHLYFYWYRQILGQKVEFLVSFYNNEISEKSEIFDDQFSVERPDGSNFTLKIRSTKLEDSAMYFCASGQVIYEQYFGPGTRLTVT.

This clone showed up just a few times. This chain uses TRBV2 with TRBJ2-5; tentatively, D is TRBD2 (6 bases). Germline CDR1 and CDR2: SNHLY and FYNNEI. Trimming removed 0 bases at V and 4 bases at J, with 9 bases between. CDR3 length: 14 residues. For the CDR3, the DNA is TGTGCCAGCAGTGAAGCGTGGAGGGGAGAGACCCAGTACTTC. Protein sequence: CASSEAWRGETQYF.

This clone was seen repeatedly, ten times or more. V is TRBV7-2 and J is TRBJ1-6; TRBD1 agrees at 10 bases. The CDR3 spans 18 residues. The germline V gene has CDR1 SGHTA and CDR2 FQGNSA. V was pared by 5 bases and J by 5 bases, with 12 bases of the junction left unmatched. The DNA for the CDR3 is TGTGCCAGCAGCCTTATAATGACAGGGGGCGTCGATAATTCACCCCTCCACTTT. Translating it yields CASSLIMTGGVDNSPLHF.

The chain employs TRBV11-2 and TRBJ2-7; D uncertain. The CDR3 spans 14 residues. The V and J ends lost 0 bases and 8 bases respectively, with 14 bases between them. Germline V CDR1 and CDR2: SGHAT, FQNNGV. The CDR3 nucleotides read TGTGCCAGCAGCTTAGATAGTGCGTTTGGTAAGCAGTACTTC. It specifies CASSLDSAFGKQYF.

This clone was recorded once. V is TRBV5-1 and J is TRBJ2-7; 8 positions match TRBD1. This CDR3 is built from 15 residues. Germline loops: CDR1 SGHRS, CDR2 YFSETQ. V shed 4 bases, J shed 5 bases, and the junction held 11 bases outside the gene matches. CDR3 sequence: CASSRRGQDADEQYF. DNA for the CDR3: TGCGCCAGCAGCCGCCGGGGACAGGACGCCGACGAGCAGTACTTC.

The V call is TRBV5-1, the J call TRBJ1-1; D may be TRBD1 (5 bases). Trimming cost V 2 bases and J 1 base, with 9 bases left between them. Germline CDR1 is SGHRS and CDR2 is YFSETQ. CDR3 length equals 14 residues. The CDR3 sequence: CASSFQGENTEAFF. The CDR3 DNA reads as TGCGCCAGCAGCTTTCAGGGCGAGAACACTGAAGCTTTCTTT.

The J gene is TRBJ2-5, the V gene TRBV5-1; 7 nucleotides line up with TRBD1. Germline V gene data show CDR1 as SGHRS and CDR2 as YFSETQ. This CDR3 has 16 residues. Trimming at V came to 0 bases and at J to 5 bases, leaving 10 bases not matched to a gene. The CDR3: CASSLEGRGSGETQYF. The CDR3 region has the DNA TGCGCCAGCAGCTTGGAGGGCAGGGGGTCCGGGGAGACCCAGTACTTC. Complete variable domain (other parts from reference TRBV5-1 and TRBJ2-5): KAGVTQTPRYLIKTRGQQVTLSCSPISGHRSVSWYQQTPGQGLQFLFEYFSETQRNKGNFPGRFSGRQFSNSRSEMNVSTLELGDSALYLCASSLEGRGSGETQYFGPGTRLLVL.

This clone was counted a single time. The chain carries TRBV10-3 and TRBJ2-1; 12 bases are shared with TRBD2. Germline assignment: CDR1 ENHRY and CDR2 SYGVKD. V shed 3 bases, J shed 10 bases, and the junction held 1 base outside the gene matches. The CDR3 is 13 residues long. CDR3 sequence reads: CAISELAGGEQFF. The CDR3 DNA sequence: TGTGCCATCAGTGAACTAGCGGGGGGCGAGCAGTTCTTC.

As DNA, the CDR3 is TGCGCCAGCGATCCGGGACAGGGAAATCAGCCCCAGCATTTT. Amino acid sequence: CASDPGQGNQPQHF. This chain uses TRBV10-2 with TRBJ1-5; 9 bases fit TRBD1. The CDR3 extends over 14 amino acids. Germline CDR1 reads WSHSY; CDR2 reads SAAADI. The junction had 6 bases not matched to a gene; V was cut back by 8 bases and J by 4 bases.

The V gene is TRBV28, the J gene TRBJ1-5; 9 bases match TRBD1. Per germline, CDR1 MDHEN and CDR2 SYDVKM. V gave up 6 bases and J gave up 4 bases; unmatched junction bases: 10. The CDR3 contains 16 residues. The CDR3 reads CASSLLTGTGNQPQHF. The CDR3, as DNA: TGTGCCAGCAGCCTTCTGACAGGGACAGGGAATCAGCCCCAGCATTTT.

The chain couples TRBV7-9 to TRBJ2-5, with a tentative D call TRBD1 (6 bases). Per germline, CDR1 SEHNR and CDR2 FQNEAQ (reference sequence). The CDR3 is 18 amino acids. The ends were cut back, 5 bases at V and 2 bases at J, with 24 bases in the middle. Here the CDR3 reads CASSPSPPRRDKQETQYF. The CDR3 DNA follows: TGTGCCAGCAGCCCTTCCCCCCCCCGCAGGGACAAACAAGAGACCCAGTACTTC.

J is TRBJ2-7 and V is TRBV2; 8 nucleotides align to TRBD1. The CDR3 runs to 15 residues. Trimming removed 7 bases from V and 4 bases from J; junction bases left unmatched: 12. Germline V gene sequence: CDR1 SNHLY, CDR2 FYNNEI. The CDR3 DNA follows: TGTGCCAGCAATAGAGGACGGGACAGGATTTACGAGCAGTACTTC. Residues: CASNRGRDRIYEQYF. Drawing the rest from reference TRBV2 and TRBJ2-7, the complete variable domain is EPEVTQTPSHQVTQMGQEVILRCVPISNHLYFYWYRQILGQKVEFLVSFYNNEISEKSEIFDDQFSVERPDGSNFTLKIRSTKLEDSAMYFCASNRGRDRIYEQYFGPGTRLTVT.

This clone was counted once. The chain employs TRBV19 and TRBJ2-7, with D perhaps TRBD2 (6 bases). The CDR3 totals 12 residues. The germline gives CDR1 LNHDA, CDR2 SQIVND (reference sequence). The ends were cut back, 3 bases at V and 5 bases at J, with 8 bases in the middle. The CDR3 DNA reads TGTGCCAGTAGTATGGGGGAGGACGAGCAGTACTTC. Residues: CASSMGEDEQYF.

V and J are TRBV27 and TRBJ1-4; TRBD1 agrees at 7 bases. CDR1 and CDR2 (germline): MNHEY, SMNVEV (reference sequence). CDR3 length: 16 amino acids. J was trimmed by 4 bases and V by 6 bases; bases with no gene match: 11. The CDR3 here is CASSSPRQGHNEKLFF. The CDR3 DNA reads TGTGCCAGCAGCTCCCCTCGACAGGGCCATAATGAAAAACTGTTTTTT.

The gene calls are TRBV7-2 and TRBJ2-7; TRBD1 aligns across 9 bases. The length of the CDR3 is 18 residues. The V and J ends lost 1 base and 0 bases, in that order; junction bases with no gene match: 10. CDR1 and CDR2 from the germline V gene are SGHTA and FQGNSA. CDR3 in DNA: TGTGCCAGCAGCTTAGGTGGCCCCGGGACAGGGCTCTCCTACGAGCAGTACTTC. It yields the protein CASSLGGPGTGLSYEQYF. The variable domain in full, with the rest retrieved from reference TRBV7-2 and TRBJ2-7, is GAGVSQSPSNKVTEKGKDVELRCDPISGHTALYWYRQSLGQGLEFLIYFQGNSAPDKSGLPSDRFSAERTGGSVSTLTIQRTQQEDSAVYLCASSLGGPGTGLSYEQYFGPGTRLTVT.

The J gene is TRBJ2-7, the V gene TRBV11-1; TRBD1 matches at 9 bases. V shed 6 bases, J shed 3 bases, and the junction held 15 bases outside the gene matches. This CDR3 has 17 residues. In germline, CDR1 is SGHAT, CDR2 FQDESV (reference sequence). CDR3 region: CASSSRTGAKHLYEQYF. CDR3 sequence (DNA): TGTGCCAGCAGTTCAAGGACAGGGGCCAAACACCTCTACGAGCAGTACTTC.

The chain is built from TRBV27 and TRBJ2-1, with 13 bases fitting TRBD2. The CDR3 length is 15 residues. The trim removed 2 bases at V and 9 bases at J, leaving 4 bases unmatched. Germline V CDR1 and CDR2: MNHEY, SMNVEV (reference sequence). The CDR3 is CASSLGLAGVGEQFF. The CDR3 DNA reads TGTGCCAGCAGTTTAGGACTAGCGGGAGTGGGTGAGCAGTTCTTC.

A note on this clone: Germline is not matched at one junction end, which may reflect a read error. This chain connects TRBV5-1 to TRBJ1-1, with D tentatively TRBD1 (6 bases). The CDR3 covers 15 residues. Germline CDR1 reads SGHRS; CDR2 reads YFSETQ. The CDR3, as DNA: TGCGCCAGCAGCTTGTGGGCAGGGGTGAATACTGAAGCTTTCTTT. Its protein is CASSLWAGVNTEAFF.

This clone was seen once. This chain connects TRBV4-3 to TRBJ2-3, with D perhaps matching TRBD2 (6 bases). Trimming stripped 4 bases from V and 3 bases from J, with 20 bases between. The CDR3 extends over 17 amino acids. Germline V lookup: CDR1 LGHNA, CDR2 YSLEER. The CDR3 sequence is CASSPRIGIAVTDTQYF. As DNA, the CDR3 is TGCGCCAGCAGCCCACGCATCGGGATAGCGGTGACAGATACGCAGTATTTT.

This rearrangement joins TRBV4-3 to TRBJ1-2; 10 bases match TRBD1. With 4 bases clipped from V and 2 bases from J, the junction kept 4 bases outside the gene matches. The CDR3 sequence is 15 residues long. Germline V CDR1 and CDR2: LGHNA, YSLEER. The CDR3 DNA reads as TGCGCCAGCAGCCGGACAGGGGGATCCAACTATGGCTACACCTTC. It encodes CASSRTGGSNYGYTF.

The chain is built from TRBV28 and TRBJ1-2; no clear D. The CDR3 extends over 14 amino acids. The germline V gene has CDR1 MDHEN and CDR2 SYDVKM. V was clipped by 1 base and J by 0 bases, with 6 bases between them. CDR3 loop: CASSLSQANYGYTF. DNA for the CDR3: TGTGCCAGCAGTTTATCGCAGGCTAACTATGGCTACACCTTC.

Here the CDR3 reads CASSLGHHTGELFF. The DNA for the CDR3 is TGTGCCAGCAGTTTAGGGCACCACACCGGGGAGCTGTTTTTT. This chain connects TRBV27 to TRBJ2-2, with D unclear. The CDR3 is made up of 14 amino acids. Germline V gene sequence: CDR1 MNHEY, CDR2 SMNVEV (reference sequence). V was shortened by 2 bases and J by 3 bases, with 7 bases between the two germline ends.

The gene calls are TRBV27 and TRBJ2-1, with D uncertain. Germline V gene lookup returns CDR1 MNHEY and CDR2 SMNVEV (reference sequence). The V end lost 0 bases, the J end lost 1 base, and 7 bases lay between the germline ends. This CDR3 spans 15 amino acids. The CDR3 loop reads CASSLSTTSYNEQFF. For the CDR3, the DNA is TGTGCCAGCAGTTTATCGACAACTTCCTACAATGAGCAGTTCTTC.

The rearrangement joins TRBV25-1 to TRBJ1-1, with 7 positions matching TRBD1. Germline V lookup: CDR1 MGHDK, CDR2 SYGVNS. The junction had 3 bases not matched to a gene; V was cut back by 4 bases and J by 4 bases. The length of the CDR3 is 13 residues. Here the CDR3 reads CASSGRGITEAFF. CDR3 in DNA: TGTGCCAGCAGTGGCAGGGGGATCACTGAAGCTTTCTTT.

The V and J genes are TRBV27 and TRBJ2-3; 8 nucleotides align to TRBD2. The CDR3 has 15 residues. V shed 8 bases, J shed 6 bases, and the junction held 13 bases outside the gene matches. CDR1 and CDR2 from the germline V gene are MNHEY and SMNVEV (reference sequence). CDR3 nucleotides: TGTGCCAGCCGCCTGGGGACTAGTTGGCTGGATACGCAGTATTTT. Residues: CASRLGTSWLDTQYF.